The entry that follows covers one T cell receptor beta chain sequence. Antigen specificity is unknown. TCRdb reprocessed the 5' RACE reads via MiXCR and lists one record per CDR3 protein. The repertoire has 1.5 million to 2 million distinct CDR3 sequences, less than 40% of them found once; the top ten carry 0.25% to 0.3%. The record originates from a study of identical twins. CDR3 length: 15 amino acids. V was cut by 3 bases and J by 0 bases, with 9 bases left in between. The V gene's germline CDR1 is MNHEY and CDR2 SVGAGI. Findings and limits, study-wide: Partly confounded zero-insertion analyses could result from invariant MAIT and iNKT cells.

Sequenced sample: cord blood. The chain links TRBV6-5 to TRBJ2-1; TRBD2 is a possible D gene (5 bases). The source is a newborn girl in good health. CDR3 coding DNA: TGTGCCAGCAGTTATGAGCGGTTCTCCTACAATGAGCAGTTCTTC. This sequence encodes CASSYERFSYNEQFF.